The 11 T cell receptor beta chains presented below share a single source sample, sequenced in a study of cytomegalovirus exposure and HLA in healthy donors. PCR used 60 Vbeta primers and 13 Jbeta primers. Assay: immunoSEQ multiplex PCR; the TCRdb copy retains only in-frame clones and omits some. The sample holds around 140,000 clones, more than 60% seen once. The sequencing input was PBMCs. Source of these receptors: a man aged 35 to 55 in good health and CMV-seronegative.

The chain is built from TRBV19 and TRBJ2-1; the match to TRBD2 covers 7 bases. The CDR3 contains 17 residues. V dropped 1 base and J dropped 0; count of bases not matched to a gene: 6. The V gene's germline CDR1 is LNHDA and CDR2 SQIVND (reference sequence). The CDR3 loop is CASSIGWGGSSYNEQFF. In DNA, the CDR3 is TGTGCCAGTAGTATAGGCTGGGGGGGGAGCTCCTACAATGAGCAGTTCTTC.

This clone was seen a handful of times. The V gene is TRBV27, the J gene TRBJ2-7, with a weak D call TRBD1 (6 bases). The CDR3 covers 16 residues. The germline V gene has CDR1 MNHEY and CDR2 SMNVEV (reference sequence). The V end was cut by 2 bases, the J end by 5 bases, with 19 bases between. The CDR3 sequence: CASSLRVTGSWDEQYF. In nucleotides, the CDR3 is TGTGCCAGCAGTTTACGCGTCACAGGGAGTTGGGACGAGCAGTACTTC.

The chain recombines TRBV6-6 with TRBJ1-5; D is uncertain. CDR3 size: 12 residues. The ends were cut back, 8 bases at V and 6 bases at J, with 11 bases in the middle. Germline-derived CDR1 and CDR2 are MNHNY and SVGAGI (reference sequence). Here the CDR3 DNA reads TGTGCCAGCCAGTGGGCTCTTCAGCCCCAGCATTTT. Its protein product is CASQWALQPQHF.

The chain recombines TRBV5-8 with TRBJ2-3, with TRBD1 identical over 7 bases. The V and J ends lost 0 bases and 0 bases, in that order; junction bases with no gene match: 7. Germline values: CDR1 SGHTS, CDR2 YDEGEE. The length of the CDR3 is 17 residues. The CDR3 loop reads CASSLAVDRISTDTQYF. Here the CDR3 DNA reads TGTGCCAGCAGCTTGGCCGTGGACAGGATTAGCACAGATACGCAGTATTTT.

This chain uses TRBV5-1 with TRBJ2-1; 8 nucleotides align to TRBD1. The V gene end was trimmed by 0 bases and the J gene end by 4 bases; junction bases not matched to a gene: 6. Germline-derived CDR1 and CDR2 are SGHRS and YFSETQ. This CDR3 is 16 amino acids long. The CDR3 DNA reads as TGCGCCAGCAGCTTGGGGGGACAGGTCTCTTACAATGAGCAGTTCTTC. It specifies CASSLGGQVSYNEQFF.

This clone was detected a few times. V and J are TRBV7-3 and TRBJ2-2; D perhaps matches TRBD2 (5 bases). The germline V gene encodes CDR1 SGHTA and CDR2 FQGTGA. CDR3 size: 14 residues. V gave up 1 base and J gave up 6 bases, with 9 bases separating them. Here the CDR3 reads CASSLSRGSGELFF. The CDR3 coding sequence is TGTGCCAGCAGCTTAAGCCGGGGTTCCGGGGAGCTGTTTTTT.

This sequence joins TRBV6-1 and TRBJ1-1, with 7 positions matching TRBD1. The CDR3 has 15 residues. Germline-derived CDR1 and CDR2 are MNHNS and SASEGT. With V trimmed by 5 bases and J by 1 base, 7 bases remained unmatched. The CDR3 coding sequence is TGTGCCAGCAGTTTAGGGGGCGCAGGGAACACTGAAGCTTTCTTT. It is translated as CASSLGGAGNTEAFF.

The CDR3 spells CATSSSGGGDTQYF. For the CDR3, the DNA is TGTGCCACCAGCTCTAGCGGCGGCGGGGATACGCAGTATTTT. The chain carries TRBV6-4 and TRBJ2-3; 7 bases fit TRBD2. The CDR3 totals 14 residues. In germline, CDR1 is MRHNA, CDR2 SNTAGT. The V segment lost 10 bases and the J segment 6 bases; nucleotides outside the gene matches: 13.

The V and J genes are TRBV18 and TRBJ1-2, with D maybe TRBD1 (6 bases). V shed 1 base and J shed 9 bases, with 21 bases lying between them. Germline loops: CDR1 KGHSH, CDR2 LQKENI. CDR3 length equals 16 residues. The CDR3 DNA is TGTGCCAGCTCACCACTTCGGGACATCGGGGATGTGAGCTACACCTTC. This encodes CASSPLRDIGDVSYTF.

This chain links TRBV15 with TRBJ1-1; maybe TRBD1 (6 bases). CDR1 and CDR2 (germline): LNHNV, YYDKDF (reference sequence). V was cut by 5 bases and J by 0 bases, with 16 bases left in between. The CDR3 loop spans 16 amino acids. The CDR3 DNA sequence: TGTGCCACCAGCGGGGGCCCGCAGGTCGTGAACACTGAAGCTTTCTTT. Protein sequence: CATSGGPQVVNTEAFF. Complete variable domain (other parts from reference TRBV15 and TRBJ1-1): DAMVIQNPRYQVTQFGKPVTLSCSQTLNHNVMYWYQQKSSQAPKLLFHYYDKDFNNEADTPDNFQSRRPNTSFCFLDIRSPGLGDTAMYLCATSGGPQVVNTEAFFGQGTRLTVV.

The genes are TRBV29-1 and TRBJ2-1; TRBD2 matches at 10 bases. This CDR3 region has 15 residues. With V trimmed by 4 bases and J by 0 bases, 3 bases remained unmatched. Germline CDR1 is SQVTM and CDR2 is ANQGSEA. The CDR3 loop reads CSVVLAGPSYNEQFF. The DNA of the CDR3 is TGCAGCGTTGTACTAGCGGGGCCCTCCTACAATGAGCAGTTCTTC.